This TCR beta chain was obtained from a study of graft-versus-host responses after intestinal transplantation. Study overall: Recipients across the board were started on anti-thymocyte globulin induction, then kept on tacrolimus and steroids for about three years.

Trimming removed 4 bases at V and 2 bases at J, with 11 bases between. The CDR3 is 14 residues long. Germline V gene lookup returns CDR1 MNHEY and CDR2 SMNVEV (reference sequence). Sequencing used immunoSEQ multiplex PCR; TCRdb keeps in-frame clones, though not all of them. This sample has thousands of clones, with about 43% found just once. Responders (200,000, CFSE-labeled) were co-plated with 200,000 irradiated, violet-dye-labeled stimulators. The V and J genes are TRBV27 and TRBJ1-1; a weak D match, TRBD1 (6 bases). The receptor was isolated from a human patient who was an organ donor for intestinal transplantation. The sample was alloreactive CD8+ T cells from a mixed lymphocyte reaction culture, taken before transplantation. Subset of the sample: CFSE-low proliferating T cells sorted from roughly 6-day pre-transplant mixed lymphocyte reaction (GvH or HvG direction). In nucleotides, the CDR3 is TGTGCCAGCAGTTGGAGAGGGACAAACACTGAAGCTTTCTTT. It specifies CASSWRGTNTEAFF.